One sample yielded the 6 T cell receptor beta chains listed below, sequenced in a study of OX40 agonist ivuxolimab in advanced cancers. The method was immunoSEQ multiplex PCR; TCRdb's version includes in-frame clones alone and lacks a portion of them. The sample contains 97,000 or so clones, 90% of which appear only once. The sequencing used CD4+ or CD8+ T cells sorted from blood, collected in a trial of the OX40 agonist ivuxolimab. All receptors derive from an adult with an advanced solid tumor such as melanoma, head and neck, liver or kidney cancer.

This clone was detected a few times. The chain joins TRBV11-2 to TRBJ2-7; no definite D call. Looked up from germline, CDR1 is SGHAT and CDR2 is FQNNGV. V was shortened by 5 bases and J by 7 bases, with 9 bases between the two germline ends. CDR3 length: 11 residues. The CDR3 DNA is TGTGCCAGCAGCGCCCGGTGGGAGCAGTACTTC. Protein product: CASSARWEQYF.

The chain combines TRBV5-1 with TRBJ1-1; 9 bases are shared with TRBD1. After removal of 4 bases from V and 3 bases from J, the junction contained 19 bases not matched to a gene. Germline lookup yields CDR1 SGHRS and CDR2 YFSETQ. This CDR3 is built from 19 residues. Here the CDR3 reads CASSPGIGTGISGDTEAFF. The CDR3, as DNA: TGCGCCAGCAGCCCGGGGATCGGGACAGGGATTAGTGGGGACACTGAAGCTTTCTTT.

The chain carries TRBV15 and TRBJ2-3, with 14 bases matching TRBD2. The V gene end was trimmed by 1 base and the J gene end by 2 bases; junction bases not matched to a gene: 8. The CDR3 length is 19 residues. Per germline, CDR1 LNHNV and CDR2 YYDKDF (reference sequence). CDR3 nucleotides: TGTGCCACCAGCAGAGGGGCCGGACTAGCGGGAGGAGTCACAGATACGCAGTATTTT. Translation gives CATSRGAGLAGGVTDTQYF.

J is TRBJ1-2 and V is TRBV5-6; no firm D call. The CDR3 totals 15 residues. Germline CDR1 and CDR2: SGHDT and YYEEEE. Trimming removed 4 bases from V and 4 bases from J, with 17 bases in between. CDR3 DNA: TGTGCCAGCAGCCTTGAAAAATTAGGAGGCTATGGCTACACCTTC. It translates to CASSLEKLGGYGYTF.

The J gene is TRBJ1-2, the V gene TRBV5-1, with 10 bases fitting TRBD1. Germline V CDR1 and CDR2: SGHRS, YFSETQ. The V and J ends lost 1 base and 2 bases, in that order; junction bases with no gene match: 8. The CDR3 totals 17 residues. CDR3 DNA sequence: TGCGCCAGCAGCTTGTTTGGACAGGGGGTACGGAACTATGGCTACACCTTC. It specifies CASSLFGQGVRNYGYTF.

The chain uses TRBV7-9 and TRBJ2-3; 8 positions match TRBD1. Germline trimming cut 5 bases from V and 4 bases from J; bases unmatched to any gene: 14. Germline V gene lookup returns CDR1 SEHNR and CDR2 FQNEAQ (reference sequence). CDR3 size: 17 residues. The DNA of the CDR3 is TGTGCCAGCAGCGCGGGGCGCGGCCAGGGGGCCTCAGATACGCAGTATTTT. This sequence encodes CASSAGRGQGASDTQYF.